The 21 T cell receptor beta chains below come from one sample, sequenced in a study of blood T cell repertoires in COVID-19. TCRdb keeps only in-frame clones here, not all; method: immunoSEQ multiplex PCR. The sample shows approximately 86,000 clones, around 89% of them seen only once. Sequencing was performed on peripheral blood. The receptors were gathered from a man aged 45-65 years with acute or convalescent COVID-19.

The CDR3 protein is CASSPQLAGGQGTQYF. The CDR3 DNA reads TGCGCCAGCAGCCCTCAACTAGCGGGGGGGCAGGGGACCCAGTACTTC. The genes are TRBV4-1 and TRBJ2-5; TRBD2 aligns across 13 bases. CDR1 MGHRA and CDR2 YSYEKL come from the germline V gene. Unmatched junction bases numbered 9, after V lost 4 bases and J lost 7 bases. CDR3 size: 16 residues.

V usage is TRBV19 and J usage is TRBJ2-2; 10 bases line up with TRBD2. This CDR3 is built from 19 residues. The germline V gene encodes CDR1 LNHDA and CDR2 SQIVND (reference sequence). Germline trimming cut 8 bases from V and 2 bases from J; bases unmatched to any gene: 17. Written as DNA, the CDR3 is TGTGCCAGTGCCCCGAGGGGGCTAGCGGGGGCCGAAAACACCGGGGAGCTGTTTTTT. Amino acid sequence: CASAPRGLAGAENTGELFF.

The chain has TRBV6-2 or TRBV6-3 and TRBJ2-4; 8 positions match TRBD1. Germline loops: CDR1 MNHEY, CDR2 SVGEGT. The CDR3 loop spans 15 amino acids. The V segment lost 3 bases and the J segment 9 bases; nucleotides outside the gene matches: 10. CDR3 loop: CASSYTQTGDTIQYF. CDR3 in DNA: TGTGCCAGCAGTTATACTCAGACAGGGGATACCATTCAGTACTTC.

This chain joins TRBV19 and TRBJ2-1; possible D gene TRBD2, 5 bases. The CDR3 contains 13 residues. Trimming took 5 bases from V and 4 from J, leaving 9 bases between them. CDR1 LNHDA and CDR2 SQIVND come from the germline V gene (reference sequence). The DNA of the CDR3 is TGTGCCAGTAGTCCTGGACTGTACAATGAGCAGTTCTTC. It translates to CASSPGLYNEQFF.

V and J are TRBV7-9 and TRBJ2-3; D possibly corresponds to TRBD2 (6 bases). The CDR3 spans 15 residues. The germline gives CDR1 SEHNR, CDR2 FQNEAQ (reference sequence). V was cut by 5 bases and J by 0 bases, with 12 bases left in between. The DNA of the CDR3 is TGTGCCAGCAGCGCCCCGGGACTTAGCACAGATACGCAGTATTTT. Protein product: CASSAPGLSTDTQYF. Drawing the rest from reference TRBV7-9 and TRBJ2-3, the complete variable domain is DTGVSQNPRHKITKRGQNVTFRCDPISEHNRLYWYRQTLGQGPEFLTYFQNEAQLEKSRLLSDRFSAERPKGSFSTLEIQRTEQGDSAMYLCASSAPGLSTDTQYFGPGTRLTVL.

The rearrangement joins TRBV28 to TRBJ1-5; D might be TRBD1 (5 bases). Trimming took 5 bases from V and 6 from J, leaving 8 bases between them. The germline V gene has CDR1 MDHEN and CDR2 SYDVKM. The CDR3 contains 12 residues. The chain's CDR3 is CASSPQGQPQHF. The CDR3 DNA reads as TGTGCCAGCAGTCCGCAGGGTCAGCCCCAGCATTTT.

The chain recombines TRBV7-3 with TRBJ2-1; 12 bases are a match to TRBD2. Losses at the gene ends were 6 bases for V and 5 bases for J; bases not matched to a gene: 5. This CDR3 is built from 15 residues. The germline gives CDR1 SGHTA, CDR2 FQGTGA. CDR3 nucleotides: TGTGCCAGCAGTCGACTAGCGGGGGTAAACAATGAGCAGTTCTTC. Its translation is CASSRLAGVNNEQFF.

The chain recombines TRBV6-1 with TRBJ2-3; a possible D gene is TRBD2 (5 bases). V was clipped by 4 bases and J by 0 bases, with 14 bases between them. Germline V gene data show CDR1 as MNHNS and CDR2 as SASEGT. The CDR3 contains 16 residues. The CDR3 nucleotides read TGTGCCAGCAGTGTTCGGGGTGCCTCTAGCACAGATACGCAGTATTTT. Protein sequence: CASSVRGASSTDTQYF.

The DNA of the CDR3 is TGTGCCAGCAGTTCCCCATCTCTCCGGGTAGATAATTCACCCCTCCACTTT. Residues: CASSSPSLRVDNSPLHF. The chain joins TRBV6-2 or TRBV6-3 to TRBJ1-6, with D unresolved. The CDR3 sequence is 17 residues long. V was trimmed by 4 bases and J by 5 bases, leaving 18 bases between them. Germline V CDR1 and CDR2: MNHEY, SVGEGT.

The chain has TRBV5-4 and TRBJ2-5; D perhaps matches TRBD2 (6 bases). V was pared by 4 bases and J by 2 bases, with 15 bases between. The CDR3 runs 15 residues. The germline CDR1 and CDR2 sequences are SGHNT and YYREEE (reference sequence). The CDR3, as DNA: TGTGCCAGCAGCGGGGGGACCGAGAAACAAGAGACCCAGTACTTC. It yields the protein CASSGGTEKQETQYF.

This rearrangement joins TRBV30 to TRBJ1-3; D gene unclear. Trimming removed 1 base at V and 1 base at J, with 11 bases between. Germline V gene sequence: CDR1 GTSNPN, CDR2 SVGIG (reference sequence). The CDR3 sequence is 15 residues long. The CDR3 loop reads CAWSAGFSSGNTIYF. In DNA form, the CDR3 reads TGTGCCTGGAGTGCGGGGTTTTCTTCTGGAAACACCATATATTTT.

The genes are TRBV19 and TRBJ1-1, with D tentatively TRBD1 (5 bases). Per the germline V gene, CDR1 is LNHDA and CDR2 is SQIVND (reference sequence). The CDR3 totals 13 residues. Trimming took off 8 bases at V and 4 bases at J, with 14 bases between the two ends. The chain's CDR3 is CASSSGEGTEAFF. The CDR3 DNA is TGTGCCAGTTCGTCGGGGGAGGGCACTGAAGCTTTCTTT.

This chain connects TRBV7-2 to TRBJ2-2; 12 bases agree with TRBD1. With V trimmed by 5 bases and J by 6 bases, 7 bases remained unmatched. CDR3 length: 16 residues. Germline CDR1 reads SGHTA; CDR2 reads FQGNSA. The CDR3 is CASSGPGTGGPGELFF. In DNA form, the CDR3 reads TGTGCCAGCAGCGGACCCGGGACAGGGGGCCCCGGGGAGCTGTTTTTT. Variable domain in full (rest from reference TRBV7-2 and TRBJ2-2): GAGVSQSPSNKVTEKGKDVELRCDPISGHTALYWYRQSLGQGLEFLIYFQGNSAPDKSGLPSDRFSAERTGGSVSTLTIQRTQQEDSAVYLCASSGPGTGGPGELFFGEGSRLTVL.

The CDR3 nucleotides read TGCGCCAGCAGCTTGTCGGGACAGGGGGGCACCGGGGAGCTGTTTTTT. This codes for CASSLSGQGGTGELFF. This rearrangement joins TRBV5-1 to TRBJ2-2; TRBD1 matches at 11 bases. V shed 1 base and J 4 bases; nucleotides not matched to a gene: 3. Looked up from germline, CDR1 is SGHRS and CDR2 is YFSETQ. The CDR3 runs 16 residues.

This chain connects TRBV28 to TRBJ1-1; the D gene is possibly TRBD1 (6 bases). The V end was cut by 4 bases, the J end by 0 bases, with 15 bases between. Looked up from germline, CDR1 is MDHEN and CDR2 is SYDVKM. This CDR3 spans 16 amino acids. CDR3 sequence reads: CASSSGQPGMNTEAFF. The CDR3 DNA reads TGTGCCAGCAGTTCTGGACAGCCTGGGATGAACACTGAAGCTTTCTTT.

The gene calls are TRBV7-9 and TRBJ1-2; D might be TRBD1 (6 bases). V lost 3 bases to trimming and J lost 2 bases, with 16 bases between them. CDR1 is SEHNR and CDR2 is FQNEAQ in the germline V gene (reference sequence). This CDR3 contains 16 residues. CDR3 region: CASSLLYRDVNYGYTF. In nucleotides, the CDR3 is TGTGCCAGCAGCTTGCTATACAGGGATGTAAACTATGGCTACACCTTC.

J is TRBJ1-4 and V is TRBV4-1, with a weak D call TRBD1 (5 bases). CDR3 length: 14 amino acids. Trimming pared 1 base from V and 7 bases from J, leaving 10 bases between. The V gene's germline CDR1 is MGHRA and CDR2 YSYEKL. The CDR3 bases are TGCGCCAGCAGCCAAGCGCGGGGGAGTGAAAAACTGTTTTTT. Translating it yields CASSQARGSEKLFF.

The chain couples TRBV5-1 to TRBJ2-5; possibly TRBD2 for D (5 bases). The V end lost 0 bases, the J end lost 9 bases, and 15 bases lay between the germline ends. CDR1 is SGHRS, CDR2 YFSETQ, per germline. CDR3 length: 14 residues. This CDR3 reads CASSLEATLRAQYF. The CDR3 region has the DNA TGCGCCAGCAGCTTGGAAGCGACCTTGAGGGCCCAGTACTTC.

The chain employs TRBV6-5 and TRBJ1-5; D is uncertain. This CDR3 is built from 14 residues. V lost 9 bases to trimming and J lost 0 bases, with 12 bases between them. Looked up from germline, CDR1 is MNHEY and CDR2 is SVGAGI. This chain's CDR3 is CASQDGNSNQPQHF. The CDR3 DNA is TGTGCCAGTCAAGACGGGAATAGCAATCAGCCCCAGCATTTT.

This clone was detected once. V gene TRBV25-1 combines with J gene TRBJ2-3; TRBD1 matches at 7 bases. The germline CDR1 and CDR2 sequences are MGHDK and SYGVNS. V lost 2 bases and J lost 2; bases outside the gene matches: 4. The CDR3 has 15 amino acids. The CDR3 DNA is TGTGCCAGCAGTGAAGGCACAGGGGTCACAGATACGCAGTATTTT. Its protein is CASSEGTGVTDTQYF. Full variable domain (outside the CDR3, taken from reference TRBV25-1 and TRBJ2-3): EADIYQTPRYLVIGTGKKITLECSQTMGHDKMYWYQQDPGMELHLIHYSYGVNSTEKGDLSSESTVSRIRTEHFPLTLESARPSHTSQYLCASSEGTGVTDTQYFGPGTRLTVL.

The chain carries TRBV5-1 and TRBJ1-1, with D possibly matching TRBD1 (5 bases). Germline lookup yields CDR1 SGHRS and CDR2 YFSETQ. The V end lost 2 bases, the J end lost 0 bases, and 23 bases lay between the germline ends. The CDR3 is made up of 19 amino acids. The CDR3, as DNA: TGCGCCAGCAGCTTTACGAGCGTTGGGCAGCGGGGCTTGAACACTGAAGCTTTCTTT. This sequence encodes CASSFTSVGQRGLNTEAFF.